This TCR beta chain was captured by sequencing in a study of blood T cells in healthy people across ages. Looking at the study overall: Template switching retrieved approximately one barcoded beta molecule for each two T cells. Notes on the study in general: Any changes in expanded clonotypes were possibly confounded, as donor CMV status remained unknown. It was not possible, with unsorted PBMCs, to conclusively compare naive and antigen-experienced cells.

PCR was performed a second time for roughly 7 to 11 cycles using a sample-barcoded 5' primer and a J-beta primer mix. TCRdb ran MiXCR on the 5' RACE reads and lists one entry per CDR3 protein. This sample carries some 1.1 million distinct CDR3 sequences, 35% to 45% of them seen once, and the ten largest clones take approximately 14%. Drawn from each donor were roughly 10 milliliters of peripheral blood. To note about this clonotype: Its specificity is not known.

There are 16 residues in the CDR3. The V and J ends lost 5 bases and 0 bases respectively, with 17 bases between them. CDR1 is SEHNR and CDR2 is FQNEAQ in the germline V gene (reference sequence). This chain connects TRBV7-9 to TRBJ2-7; D perhaps matches TRBD1 (5 bases). Sequenced: blood. This sequence was found in a man between 18 and 29 years old in good health. The CDR3 loop is CASSPPTEKSSYEQYF. In nucleotides, the CDR3 is TGTGCCAGCAGCCCCCCGACAGAAAAGAGCTCCTACGAGCAGTACTTC. Based on the CDR3 plus reference TRBV7-9 and TRBJ2-7, the full variable domain is DTGVSQNPRHKITKRGQNVTFRCDPISEHNRLYWYRQTLGQGPEFLTYFQNEAQLEKSRLLSDRFSAERPKGSFSTLEIQRTEQGDSAMYLCASSPPTEKSSYEQYFGPGTRLTVT.